The source of this TCR beta chain is a study of identifying expanded T cells in peripheral blood. General study findings and limits: Differentially abundant clones: about 1.1 between replicates, 16.4 at roughly 2 weeks, more than 18 at four. Variance in clone template counts between roughly two-week samples significantly increased with total template count across all healthy donors.

With respect to this clone: The antigen is unknown.

Method: immunoSEQ multiplex PCR; TCRdb's copy keeps in-frame clones and lacks some. There are about 91,000 clones in the sample; about 87% occur only once, and 4% lies in the top ten. No infections or other immune events were documented during collection. The CDR3 contains 14 residues. CDR1 is SGHNT, CDR2 YYREEE, per germline (reference sequence). V shed 2 bases and J 5 bases; nucleotides not matched to a gene: 4. The rearrangement uses TRBV5-4 and TRBJ2-7, with TRBD1 matching over 10 bases. This receptor was taken from a person aged 18-70 years in good health. Sequenced: blood. The CDR3 reads CASSFGTGANEQYF. CDR3 sequence (DNA): TGTGCCAGCAGCTTCGGGACAGGGGCTAACGAGCAGTACTTC.